This TCR beta chain appears in the sequencing data of a study of naive and memory T cell subsets. Study results and limitations: Findings for naive and memory subsets could not be checked against ground truth. Naive and memory subsets had different power law exponents for TCR abundance. Possibly reflecting memory cells re-expressing CD45RA, a few larger clonotypes occurred in naive repertoires, especially CD8. RNA-based TCR counts may shift with T cell activation and differentiation.

Remarks on this clonotype: The antigen is not known.

Separate alpha and beta amplification began at the second PCR step. Both TRBC1 and TRBC2 were covered by a beta constant-region primer of two equimolar oligonucleotides. The ligated cDNA underwent four PCR rounds using SP2 and nested alpha and beta constant-region primers. Via MiXCR, TCRdb re-called the UMI-ligation and nested PCR reads, giving one row per CDR3 protein. In the table there are around 100,000 distinct CDR3 sequences, about 14% of which are singletons. The sample was naive CD8+ T cells from blood. The sequence was collected from a human donor in good health.

The CDR3 loop reads CSVLGPVTDTQYF. The CDR3 bases are TGCAGCGTGTTAGGACCGGTAACAGATACGCAGTATTTT. V gene TRBV29-1 combines with J gene TRBJ2-3; D unresolved. The CDR3 covers 13 residues. Germline-derived CDR1 and CDR2 are SQVTM and ANQGSEA. V was trimmed by 6 bases and J by 3 bases, leaving 13 bases between them.